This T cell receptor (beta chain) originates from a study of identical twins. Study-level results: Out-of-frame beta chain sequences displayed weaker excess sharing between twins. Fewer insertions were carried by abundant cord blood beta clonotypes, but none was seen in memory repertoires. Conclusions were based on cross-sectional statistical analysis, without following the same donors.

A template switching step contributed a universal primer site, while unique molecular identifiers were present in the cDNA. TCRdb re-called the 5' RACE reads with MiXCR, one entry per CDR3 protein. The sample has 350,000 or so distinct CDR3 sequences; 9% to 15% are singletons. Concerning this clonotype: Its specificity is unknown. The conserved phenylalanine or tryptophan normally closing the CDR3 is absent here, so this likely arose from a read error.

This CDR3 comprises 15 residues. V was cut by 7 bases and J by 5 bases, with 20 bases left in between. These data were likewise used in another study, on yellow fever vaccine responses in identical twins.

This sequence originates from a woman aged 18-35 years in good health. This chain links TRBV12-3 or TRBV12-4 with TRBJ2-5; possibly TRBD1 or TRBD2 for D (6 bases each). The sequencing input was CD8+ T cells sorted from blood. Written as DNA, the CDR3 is TGTGCCAGCACCCGAGTTCTGGGGGCGGGGGAGACCCAGTACTAC. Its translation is CASTRVLGAGETQYY.